Shown below are 17 T cell receptor beta chains from a single sample sequenced in a study of response to subunit inactivated influenza vaccine. MiXCR, applied by TCRdb to the RT-PCR reads, yields one record per CDR3 protein. Seen here are approximately 700,000 distinct CDR3 sequences, approximately 13% observed once, and the top ten hold around 7%. The sample was PBMCs from blood, taken roughly 15 days before vaccination. The receptors were sampled from a man in his forties or fifties who received an inactivated influenza vaccine.

This clonotype was observed a handful of times. The CDR3 loop reads CASSAATSGRENEQFF. The DNA of the CDR3 is TGTGCCAGCAGCGCCGCAACTAGCGGGAGGGAGAATGAGCAGTTCTTC. V and J are TRBV9 and TRBJ2-1; 13 positions agree with TRBD2. This CDR3 contains 16 residues. Trimming cost V 3 bases and J 7 bases; bases outside gene matches: 7. The germline CDR1 and CDR2 sequences are SGDLS and YYNGEE. The whole variable domain, remainder taken from reference TRBV9 and TRBJ2-1, is DSGVTQTPKHLITATGQRVTLRCSPRSGDLSVYWYQQSLDQGLQFLIQYYNGEERAKGNILERFSAQQFPDLHSELNLSSLELGDSALYFCASSAATSGRENEQFFGPGTRLTVL.

This clonotype turned up a few times. The V gene is TRBV4-1, the J gene TRBJ2-1, with TRBD2 identical over 8 bases. CDR1 is MGHRA and CDR2 is YSYEKL in the germline V gene. This CDR3 has 15 residues. V was clipped by 0 bases and J by 8 bases; unmatched bases: 6. The CDR3 reads CASSQDRGGIDEQFF. The CDR3 nucleotides are TGCGCCAGCAGCCAAGATCGGGGGGGGATCGATGAGCAGTTCTTC.

This clonotype was seen a handful of times. V gene TRBV12-3 or TRBV12-4 combines with J gene TRBJ1-1; the match to TRBD1 covers 10 bases. CDR3 length: 16 residues. V lost 5 bases to trimming and J lost 5 bases; unmatched junction nucleotides: 11. CDR3 DNA sequence: TGTGCCAGCAGTCTCCGGGACAGGGGAATCGGGACTGAAGCTTTCTTT. Its translation: CASSLRDRGIGTEAFF.

As for this clonotype: One end of the junction fails to match germline, which may point to a read error. The rearrangement uses TRBV13 and TRBJ2-3, with 8 nucleotides matching TRBD2. CDR3 size: 15 residues. CDR1 is PRHDT and CDR2 is FYEKMQ in the germline V gene (reference sequence). The CDR3 coding sequence is TGTGCCAGCAGCTTAGCAGCGGGGGCGACAGGTACGCAGTATTTT. Its protein is CASSLAAGATGTQYF.

The V and J genes are TRBV7-8 and TRBJ1-1; a possible D gene is TRBD1 (5 bases). The CDR3 has 15 amino acids. CDR1 is SGHVS and CDR2 is FQNEAQ in the germline V gene. V lost 2 bases and J 1 base, leaving 11 bases between the germline ends. The CDR3 nucleotides are TGTGCCAGCAGCTTAAAGCTGGGGGGGAACACTGAAGCTTTCTTT. Amino acid sequence: CASSLKLGGNTEAFF.

This clonotype appeared a few times. The gene calls are TRBV27 and TRBJ2-3, with D maybe TRBD2 (5 bases). The CDR3 has 16 amino acids. V lost 0 bases to trimming and J lost 2 bases, with 12 bases between them. Looked up from germline, CDR1 is MNHEY and CDR2 is SMNVEV (reference sequence). CDR3 sequence reads: CASSLSERSVTDTQYF. The CDR3 DNA reads as TGTGCCAGCAGTTTATCCGAGCGGTCCGTCACAGATACGCAGTATTTT.

There are a few counts of this clonotype. The CDR3 spells CASSLTTGQGSGNTIYF. The CDR3, as DNA: TGCGCCAGCAGCTTGACGACAGGACAGGGGTCTGGAAACACCATATATTTT. The V call is TRBV5-1, the J call TRBJ1-3; 9 nucleotides align to TRBD1. CDR1 and CDR2 from the germline V gene are SGHRS and YFSETQ. With V trimmed by 1 base and J by 1 base, 6 bases remained unmatched. This CDR3 comprises 17 residues.

For the CDR3, the DNA is TGCAGTGCCATCAATAGACTAGCGGGAGGGCGTAATGAGCAGTTCTTC. It encodes CSAINRLAGGRNEQFF. The rearrangement links TRBV20-1 to TRBJ2-1; 14 bases map to TRBD2. Germline V lookup: CDR1 DFQATT, CDR2 SNEGSKA (reference sequence). The CDR3 spans 16 residues. V gave up 6 bases and J gave up 7 bases; unmatched junction bases: 11.

This clonotype was seen more than once but under ten times. CDR3 nucleotide sequence: TGTGCCACCAGCAGAGCCCCCAGAGGGGAGACCCAGTACTTC. This encodes CATSRAPRGETQYF. The rearrangement joins TRBV15 to TRBJ2-5; tentative D call: TRBD2 (5 bases). V lost 1 base to trimming and J lost 5 bases, with 11 bases between them. This CDR3 is 14 amino acids long. CDR1 and CDR2 from the germline V gene are LNHNV and YYDKDF (reference sequence). Full variable domain (rest looked up from reference TRBV15 and TRBJ2-5): DAMVIQNPRYQVTQFGKPVTLSCSQTLNHNVMYWYQQKSSQAPKLLFHYYDKDFNNEADTPDNFQSRRPNTSFCFLDIRSPGLGDTAMYLCATSRAPRGETQYFGPGTRLLVL.

This clonotype occurred a few times. The V gene is TRBV3-1, the J gene TRBJ1-2; D gene ambiguous. Germline V lookup: CDR1 LGHDT, CDR2 YNNKEL (reference sequence). V was pared by 5 bases and J by 8 bases, with 12 bases between. This CDR3 is 12 amino acids long. For the CDR3, the DNA is TGTGCCAGCAGCAAACCCATCGGGGGCTACACCTTC. As protein: CASSKPIGGYTF.

This clonotype was observed a handful of times. This rearrangement joins TRBV6-2 or TRBV6-3 to TRBJ2-2; the D gene is possibly TRBD2 (6 bases). This CDR3 has 14 residues. Germline V CDR1 and CDR2: MNHEY, SVGEGT. Trimming took off 8 bases at V and 5 bases at J, with 15 bases between the two ends. CDR3 nucleotide sequence: TGTGCCAGCGTGGACATCCGGGAGACCGGGGAGCTGTTTTTT. Residues: CASVDIRETGELFF.

The rearrangement uses TRBV20-1 and TRBJ1-2, with 9 positions matching TRBD1. The CDR3 consists of 16 residues. Trimming removed 1 base from V and 5 bases from J; junction bases left unmatched: 11. Looked up from germline, CDR1 is DFQATT and CDR2 is SNEGSKA (reference sequence). The CDR3 sequence: CSARVAGTGFGYGYTF. In DNA form, the CDR3 reads TGCAGTGCTAGAGTCGCCGGGACAGGGTTTGGGTATGGCTACACCTTC.

V and J are TRBV28 and TRBJ2-5; D is ambiguous. The CDR3 spans 14 residues. Germline V gives CDR1 MDHEN, CDR2 SYDVKM. V lost 6 bases and J 1 base, leaving 12 bases between the germline ends. Written as DNA, the CDR3 is TGTGCCAGCAGCCGTACTTTGGGCCAAGAGACCCAGTACTTC. It specifies CASSRTLGQETQYF.

This clonotype has more than one count but fewer than ten. This chain uses TRBV28 with TRBJ2-1; no reliable D call. Germline assignment: CDR1 MDHEN and CDR2 SYDVKM. V lost 5 bases and J lost 4, with 15 bases in between. The CDR3 extends over 15 amino acids. CDR3 sequence reads: CASSRRIRFYNEQFF. DNA for the CDR3: TGTGCCAGCAGTCGCCGGATCCGATTTTACAATGAGCAGTTCTTC. The full variable domain, in which reference TRBV28 and TRBJ2-1 provide the parts outside the CDR3, is DVKVTQSSRYLVKRTGEKVFLECVQDMDHENMFWYRQDPGLGLRLIYFSYDVKMKEKGDIPEGYSVSREKKERFSLILESASTNQTSMYLCASSRRIRFYNEQFFGPGTRLTVL.

This clonotype has a count of ten or more. This chain joins TRBV4-1 and TRBJ2-1; D possibly corresponds to TRBD2 (5 bases). The CDR3 totals 14 residues. Germline values: CDR1 MGHRA, CDR2 YSYEKL. The germline V and J ends were trimmed by 5 bases and 4 bases, with 12 bases remaining between them. The CDR3 region is CASSFQEAYNEQFF. Here the CDR3 DNA reads TGCGCCAGCAGCTTCCAGGAGGCATACAATGAGCAGTTCTTC.

This clonotype was observed a few times. The chain has TRBV5-1 and TRBJ2-4; the D is unclear. V was shortened by 4 bases and J by 7 bases, with 15 bases between the two germline ends. The CDR3 covers 14 residues. The germline gives CDR1 SGHRS, CDR2 YFSETQ. The DNA of the CDR3 is TGCGCCAGCAGCCCAAGTTTCTATAGGAACATTCAGTACTTC. Amino acid sequence: CASSPSFYRNIQYF.

This clonotype was observed a few times. The chain carries TRBV12-3 or TRBV12-4 and TRBJ2-2, with D perhaps matching TRBD2 (6 bases). The CDR3 sequence is 15 residues long. V was pared by 3 bases and J by 4 bases, with 12 bases between. CDR3 DNA: TGTGCCAGCAGTTTGAGTGGAGGGTTCACCGGGGAGCTGTTTTTT. This translates into CASSLSGGFTGELFF.